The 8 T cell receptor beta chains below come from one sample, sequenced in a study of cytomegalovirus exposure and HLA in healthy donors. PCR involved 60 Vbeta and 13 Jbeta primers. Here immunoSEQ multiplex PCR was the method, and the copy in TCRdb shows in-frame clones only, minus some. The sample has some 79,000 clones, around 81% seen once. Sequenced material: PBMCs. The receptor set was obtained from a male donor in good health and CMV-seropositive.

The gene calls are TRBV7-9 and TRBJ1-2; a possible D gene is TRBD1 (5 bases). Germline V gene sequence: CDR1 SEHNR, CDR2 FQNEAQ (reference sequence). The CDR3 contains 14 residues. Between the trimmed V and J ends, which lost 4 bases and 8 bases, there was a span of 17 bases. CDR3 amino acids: CASSYGQGSYGYTF. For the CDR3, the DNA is TGTGCCAGCAGCTACGGTCAGGGTTCCTACGGCTACACCTTC.

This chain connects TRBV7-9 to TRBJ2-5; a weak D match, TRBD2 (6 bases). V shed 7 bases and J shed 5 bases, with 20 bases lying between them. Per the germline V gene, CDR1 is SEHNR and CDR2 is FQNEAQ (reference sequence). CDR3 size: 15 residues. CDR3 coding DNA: TGTGCCAGCATCGTTTGGGCGGGGAAGGAGGAGACCCAGTACTTC. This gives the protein CASIVWAGKEETQYF.

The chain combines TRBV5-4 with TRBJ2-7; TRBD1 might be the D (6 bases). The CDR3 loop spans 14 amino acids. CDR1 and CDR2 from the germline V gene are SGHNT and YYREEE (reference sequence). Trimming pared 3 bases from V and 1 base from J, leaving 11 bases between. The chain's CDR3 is CASSYGQKSYEQYF. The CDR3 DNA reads TGTGCCAGCAGCTACGGACAGAAGTCCTACGAGCAGTACTTC.

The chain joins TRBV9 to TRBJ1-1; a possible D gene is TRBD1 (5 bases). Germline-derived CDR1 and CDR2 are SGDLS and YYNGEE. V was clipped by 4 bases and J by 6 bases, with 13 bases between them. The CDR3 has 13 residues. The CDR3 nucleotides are TGTGCCAGCAGCTTGGGGAGGGACTCTGAAGCTTTCTTT. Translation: CASSLGRDSEAFF. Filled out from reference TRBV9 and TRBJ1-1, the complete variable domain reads DSGVTQTPKHLITATGQRVTLRCSPRSGDLSVYWYQQSLDQGLQFLIQYYNGEERAKGNILERFSAQQFPDLHSELNLSSLELGDSALYFCASSLGRDSEAFFGQGTRLTVV.

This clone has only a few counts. Written as DNA, the CDR3 is TGTGCCAGCAGCGTTGGGGGCTTGGTGGGGAAAGCTTTCTTT. Protein product: CASSVGGLVGKAFF. The chain is built from TRBV5-6 and TRBJ1-1, with TRBD1 as a possible D gene (6 bases). The V end lost 4 bases, the J end lost 9 bases, and 19 bases lay between the germline ends. Germline CDR1 reads SGHDT; CDR2 reads YYEEEE. This CDR3 is built from 14 residues.

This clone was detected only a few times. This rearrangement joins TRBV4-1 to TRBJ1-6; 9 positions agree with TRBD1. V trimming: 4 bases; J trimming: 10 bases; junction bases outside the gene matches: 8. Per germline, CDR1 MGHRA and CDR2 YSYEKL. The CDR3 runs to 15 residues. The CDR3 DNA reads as TGCGCCAGCAGCCTCATGACAGGGGGGGAGTCACCCCTCCACTTT. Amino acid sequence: CASSLMTGGESPLHF.

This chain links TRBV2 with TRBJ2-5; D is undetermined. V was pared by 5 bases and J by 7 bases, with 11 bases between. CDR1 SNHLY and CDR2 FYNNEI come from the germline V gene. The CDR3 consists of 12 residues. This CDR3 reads CASSTVPGTQYF. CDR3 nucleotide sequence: TGTGCCAGCAGTACGGTCCCCGGGACCCAGTACTTC.

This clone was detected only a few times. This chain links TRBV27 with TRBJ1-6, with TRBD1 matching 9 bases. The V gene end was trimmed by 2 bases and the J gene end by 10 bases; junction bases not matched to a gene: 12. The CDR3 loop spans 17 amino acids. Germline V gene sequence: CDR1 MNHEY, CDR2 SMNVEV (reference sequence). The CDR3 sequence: CASSLLRDRDRRSPLHF. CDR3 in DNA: TGTGCCAGCAGTTTACTCCGGGACAGGGATAGGCGGTCACCCCTCCACTTT.